Following are 28 T cell receptor beta chains from one sample sequenced in a study of cytomegalovirus exposure and HLA in healthy donors. Libraries were prepared by immunoSEQ multiplex PCR; TCRdb keeps only in-frame clonotypes and omits some of them. The sample shows about 150,000 clones, 80% to 90% of them seen only once. The sequenced material came from PBMCs. The receptor source for this set is a man between 18 and 29 years old in good health and CMV-seropositive.

In this sample, this clone turned up once. The CDR3 loop is CAWSVMDRGVGEQYF. The CDR3 nucleotides read TGTGCCTGGAGTGTAATGGACAGGGGAGTCGGCGAGCAGTACTTC. The rearrangement links TRBV30 to TRBJ2-7; 9 bases map to TRBD1. V dropped 0 bases and J dropped 6; count of bases not matched to a gene: 9. Germline V lookup: CDR1 GTSNPN, CDR2 SVGIG (reference sequence). This CDR3 spans 15 amino acids. Variable domain in full (rest from reference TRBV30 and TRBJ2-7): SQTIHQWPATLVQPVGSPLSLECTVEGTSNPNLYWYRQAAGRGLQLLFYSVGIGQISSEVPQNLSASRPQDRQFILSSKKLLLSDSGFYLCAWSVMDRGVGEQYFGPGTRLTVT.

J is TRBJ1-4 and V is TRBV7-2, with 8 bases aligning to TRBD1. The CDR3 extends over 14 amino acids. Germline CDR1 reads SGHTA; CDR2 reads FQGNSA. Trimming took 5 bases from V and 8 from J; bases not matched to a gene: 7. As DNA, the CDR3 is TGTGCCAGCAGCCACCTTCGGGACAGGGAAAAACTGTTTTTT. Its protein is CASSHLRDREKLFF.

The chain employs TRBV6-6 and TRBJ2-3; 8 nucleotides align to TRBD2. CDR1 is MNHNY, CDR2 SVGAGI, per germline (reference sequence). This CDR3 is built from 16 residues. V shed 4 bases and J 2 bases; nucleotides not matched to a gene: 8. The CDR3: CASSSSLAEATDTQYF. The DNA for the CDR3 is TGTGCCAGCAGTTCTTCACTAGCGGAGGCCACAGATACGCAGTATTTT.

V is TRBV19 and J is TRBJ2-6; D might be TRBD1 (6 bases). Germline V gives CDR1 LNHDA, CDR2 SQIVND (reference sequence). There are 16 residues in the CDR3. Trimming left V 6 bases short and J 0 bases short, with 12 bases between. The CDR3 sequence: CASSATGPSGANVLTF. CDR3 in DNA: TGTGCCAGTAGCGCGACAGGCCCCTCTGGGGCCAACGTCCTGACTTTC.

In this sample, this clone turned up once. The chain has TRBV6-1 and TRBJ1-1, with no clear D. Between the trimmed V and J ends, which lost 0 bases and 1 base, there was a span of 6 bases. Germline CDR1 and CDR2: MNHNS and SASEGT. CDR3 length: 14 residues. The CDR3, as DNA: TGTGCCAGCAGTGAAGCGCACTGGAACACTGAAGCTTTCTTT. Its protein is CASSEAHWNTEAFF.

The chain recombines TRBV10-3 with TRBJ1-3, with 10 bases that match TRBD1. This CDR3 is built from 15 residues. V lost 2 bases, J lost 3 bases, and 1 base stayed unmatched. Germline CDR1 is ENHRY and CDR2 is SYGVKD. In DNA, the CDR3 is TGTGCCATCAGTGAGGGGACAGGGGTTGGAAACACCATATATTTT. Protein: CAISEGTGVGNTIYF.

The V call is TRBV5-1, the J call TRBJ2-5; TRBD1 might be the D (6 bases). V gave up 2 bases and J gave up 1 base, with 9 bases separating them. The CDR3 spans 14 residues. The germline V gene has CDR1 SGHRS and CDR2 YFSETQ. CDR3: CASSLGQSQETQYF. Here the CDR3 DNA reads TGCGCCAGCAGCTTAGGACAGTCCCAAGAGACCCAGTACTTC.

This chain links TRBV25-1 with TRBJ2-3; 11 nucleotides line up with TRBD2. Trimming removed 5 bases from V and 8 bases from J; junction bases left unmatched: 6. CDR3 length equals 14 residues. Germline V CDR1 and CDR2: MGHDK, SYGVNS. In nucleotides, the CDR3 is TGTGCCAGCAGTTCTAGCGGGGGGATGGGTACGCAGTATTTT. This sequence encodes CASSSSGGMGTQYF.

V usage is TRBV10-2 and J usage is TRBJ2-3; 9 nucleotides align to TRBD2. Germline CDR1 is WSHSY and CDR2 is SAAADI. The junction had 2 bases not matched to a gene; V was cut back by 3 bases and J by 1 base. This CDR3 contains 15 residues. CDR3 sequence reads: CASSDERGGTDTQYF. The CDR3 DNA reads TGCGCCAGCAGTGACGAGCGGGGGGGCACAGATACGCAGTATTTT.

V is TRBV16 and J is TRBJ1-3; 7 bases are a match to TRBD1. CDR1 is KGHSY, CDR2 FQNENV, per germline. J lost 0 bases, V lost 4 bases, and 12 bases had no gene match. The length of the CDR3 is 18 residues. The CDR3 here is CASSPTAGGFISGNTIYF. The CDR3 DNA sequence: TGTGCCAGCAGCCCAACGGCAGGGGGTTTCATCTCTGGAAACACCATATATTTT.

The chain employs TRBV9 and TRBJ1-2, with 8 bases fitting TRBD1. CDR1 SGDLS and CDR2 YYNGEE come from the germline V gene. The CDR3 is made up of 15 amino acids. J lost 3 bases, V lost 3 bases, and 7 bases had no gene match. The CDR3 protein is CASSGRTGNDYGYTF. The DNA of the CDR3 is TGTGCCAGCAGCGGTCGGACAGGGAACGACTATGGCTACACCTTC.

V and J are TRBV29-1 and TRBJ2-1, with D perhaps TRBD1 (5 bases). V was shortened by 7 bases and J by 2 bases, with 9 bases between the two germline ends. In germline, CDR1 is SQVTM, CDR2 ANQGSEA. There are 12 residues in the CDR3. The CDR3 is CSAADTYNEQFF. CDR3 DNA: TGCAGCGCCGCGGACACCTACAATGAGCAGTTCTTC.

The V and J genes are TRBV18 and TRBJ1-2, with TRBD1 matching 8 bases. Germline loops: CDR1 KGHSH, CDR2 LQKENI. J gave up 0 bases and V 2 bases, and 5 bases lay outside the gene matches. There are 16 residues in the CDR3. DNA of the CDR3: TGTGCCAGCTCACCAGCCGGACAGGGTACTAACTATGGCTACACCTTC. This sequence encodes CASSPAGQGTNYGYTF.

The chain links TRBV7-3 to TRBJ2-1; no firm D call. In germline, CDR1 is SGHTA, CDR2 FQGTGA. Trimming pared 5 bases from V and 4 bases from J, leaving 9 bases between. The CDR3 spans 13 residues. The CDR3 DNA sequence: TGTGCCAGCAGCCCCCCCCCGTACAATGAGCAGTTCTTC. This encodes CASSPPPYNEQFF.

V is TRBV25-1 and J is TRBJ2-7, with 15 bases lining up with TRBD2. CDR1 is MGHDK and CDR2 is SYGVNS in the germline V gene. V shed 7 bases and J 5 bases; nucleotides not matched to a gene: 6. The CDR3 spans 15 residues. Here the CDR3 DNA reads TGTGCCAGCACCCGGACTAGCGGGAGGGCCCACGAGCAGTACTTC. Translated, it gives CASTRTSGRAHEQYF.

V is TRBV5-1 and J is TRBJ2-1, with TRBD1 identical over 7 bases. V dropped 2 bases and J dropped 0; count of bases not matched to a gene: 8. Per germline, CDR1 SGHRS and CDR2 YFSETQ. CDR3 length: 17 amino acids. CDR3 residues: CASSLRPTGSSYNEQFF. The CDR3 coding sequence is TGCGCCAGCAGCTTAAGGCCGACAGGGAGCTCCTACAATGAGCAGTTCTTC.

V gene TRBV27 combines with J gene TRBJ2-5; D gene uncertain. Germline lookup yields CDR1 MNHEY and CDR2 SMNVEV (reference sequence). CDR3 length: 15 residues. V was cut by 0 bases and J by 0 bases, with 8 bases left in between. The CDR3 sequence: CASSLSLNYQETQYF. The DNA for the CDR3 is TGTGCCAGCAGTTTATCCCTAAATTACCAAGAGACCCAGTACTTC.

The rearrangement uses TRBV5-1 and TRBJ1-2; D is unresolved. V was cut by 2 bases and J by 5 bases, with 19 bases left in between. Per germline, CDR1 SGHRS and CDR2 YFSETQ. The CDR3 extends over 16 amino acids. CDR3 DNA: TGCGCCAGCAGCTTCGACCTCCCGAGGCGCATTTATGGCTACACCTTC. Amino acids: CASSFDLPRRIYGYTF. Full variable domain (outside the CDR3, taken from reference TRBV5-1 and TRBJ1-2): KAGVTQTPRYLIKTRGQQVTLSCSPISGHRSVSWYQQTPGQGLQFLFEYFSETQRNKGNFPGRFSGRQFSNSRSEMNVSTLELGDSALYLCASSFDLPRRIYGYTFGSGTRLTVV.

J is TRBJ2-7 and V is TRBV15, with a weak D call TRBD1 (6 bases). The germline V and J ends were trimmed by 5 bases and 4 bases, with 9 bases remaining between them. Germline V gene lookup returns CDR1 LNHNV and CDR2 YYDKDF (reference sequence). This CDR3 region has 12 residues. The CDR3 bases are TGTGCCACCAGCGGGGACAATTACGAGCAGTACTTC. Translated: CATSGDNYEQYF.

V is TRBV11-2 and J is TRBJ2-1; D is perhaps TRBD2 (6 bases). Trimming removed 1 base from V and 0 bases from J, with 10 bases in between. The CDR3 is 16 amino acids. Germline V gene data show CDR1 as SGHAT and CDR2 as FQNNGV. The CDR3 bases are TGTGCCAGCAGCTTAGGGGACTCGAGCTCCTACAATGAGCAGTTCTTC. This encodes CASSLGDSSSYNEQFF.

This chain links TRBV5-1 with TRBJ2-1; 7 nucleotides match TRBD2. CDR1 SGHRS and CDR2 YFSETQ come from the germline V gene. The CDR3 covers 15 residues. With V trimmed by 4 bases and J by 7 bases, 11 bases remained unmatched. CDR3 bases: TGCGCCAGCAGCCCGGTGGCGGGAGTTCGGAATGAGCAGTTCTTC. This translates into CASSPVAGVRNEQFF.

The V call is TRBV4-3, the J call TRBJ2-3, with TRBD2 matching 8 bases. The CDR3 extends over 16 amino acids. Germline CDR1 is LGHNA and CDR2 is YSLEER. With V trimmed by 2 bases and J by 3 bases, 7 bases remained unmatched. The CDR3 coding sequence is TGCGCCAGCAGCCAACAAAGCGGGGGCATAACAGATACGCAGTATTTT. Its protein product is CASSQQSGGITDTQYF.

The V gene is TRBV5-6, the J gene TRBJ2-2, with 11 bases identical to TRBD1. V shed 4 bases and J 4 bases; nucleotides not matched to a gene: 6. Germline V lookup: CDR1 SGHDT, CDR2 YYEEEE. This CDR3 contains 16 residues. CDR3 coding DNA: TGTGCCAGCAGCACCGGGACAGGGGGGAGCACCGGGGAGCTGTTTTTT. Encoded protein: CASSTGTGGSTGELFF.

V gene TRBV5-1 combines with J gene TRBJ1-1, with unresolved D. Germline V gene sequence: CDR1 SGHRS, CDR2 YFSETQ. The CDR3 extends over 16 amino acids. V shed 1 base and J shed 5 bases, with 18 bases lying between them. This CDR3 reads CASSLPPALEGTEAFF. The CDR3 nucleotides are TGCGCCAGCAGCTTGCCCCCGGCACTAGAAGGGACTGAAGCTTTCTTT.

This CDR3 reads CASSLNEGIAKNIQYF. The CDR3 DNA follows: TGCGCCAGCAGCTTAAATGAGGGTATAGCCAAAAACATTCAGTACTTC. This chain links TRBV5-1 with TRBJ2-4, with D perhaps TRBD2 (5 bases). Trimming removed 2 bases at V and 0 bases at J, with 12 bases between. Germline V CDR1 and CDR2: SGHRS, YFSETQ. This CDR3 region has 16 residues.

This clone was seen a single time. Other nucleotide sequences in the sample specify the same CDR3. The chain joins TRBV9 to TRBJ1-5; no reliable D call. CDR3 length: 13 residues. Germline V gene data show CDR1 as SGDLS and CDR2 as YYNGEE. Trimming removed 1 base at V and 2 bases at J, with 4 bases between. CDR3 bases: TGTGCCAGCAGCGTATCGGGCAATCAGCCCCAGCATTTT. Encoded protein: CASSVSGNQPQHF.

The chain carries TRBV6-5 and TRBJ2-1; 7 nucleotides agree with TRBD2. V shed 2 bases and J 0 bases; nucleotides not matched to a gene: 1. Germline assignment: CDR1 MNHEY and CDR2 SVGAGI. CDR3 size: 15 residues. The CDR3 reads CASSYRTSSYNEQFF. CDR3 bases: TGTGCCAGCAGTTACAGGACTAGCTCCTACAATGAGCAGTTCTTC.

V gene TRBV4-3 combines with J gene TRBJ2-3; weak D call: TRBD2 (6 bases). CDR3 length equals 17 residues. Germline V lookup: CDR1 LGHNA, CDR2 YSLEER. The ends were cut back, 0 bases at V and 4 bases at J, with 17 bases in the middle. The CDR3 DNA follows: TGCGCCAGCAGCCAAGATTTTAGGCGGGGTTTCGCAGATACGCAGTATTTT. It yields the protein CASSQDFRRGFADTQYF.